Here is one TCR beta chain with its context. What it recognizes is unknown. CMV status came from CD4+ T cell IFNgamma after overnight CMV lysate stimulation of fresh PBMCs. After CD4 positive bead selection, the CD4-negative fraction gave CD8 T cells. Cells stained for CD3, CD4, CD8, CD45RA, CD27 and viability were sorted into four CD45RA/CD27 subsets. An equimolar mix of two oligonucleotides served as the beta constant-region primer for TRBC1 and TRBC2. Ligated cDNA was amplified by four rounds of PCR with nested alpha and beta constant-region primers and SP2. TCRdb fed the UMI-ligation and nested PCR reads into MiXCR, producing one record per CDR3 protein. The repertoire holds 150,000 or so distinct CDR3 sequences, with 22% as singletons. The sample is drawn from a study of naive and memory T cell subsets. Study-wide points: Especially in CD8 cells, naive repertoires contained a few larger clonotypes, possibly CD45RA-re-expressing memory cells. Naive and memory subsets had different power law exponents for TCR abundance.

The germline V and J ends were trimmed by 4 bases and 6 bases, with 10 bases remaining between them. CDR1 is SNHLY and CDR2 is FYNNEI in the germline V gene. The CDR3 has 13 residues. The chain recombines TRBV2 with TRBJ2-1, with D uncertain. The clonotype was recovered from a human donor in good health. The sample taken for sequencing was naive CD4+ T cells from blood. For the CDR3, the DNA is TGTGCCAGCAGTGTAATTAGGAGCAATGAGCAGTTCTTC. This codes for CASSVIRSNEQFF.